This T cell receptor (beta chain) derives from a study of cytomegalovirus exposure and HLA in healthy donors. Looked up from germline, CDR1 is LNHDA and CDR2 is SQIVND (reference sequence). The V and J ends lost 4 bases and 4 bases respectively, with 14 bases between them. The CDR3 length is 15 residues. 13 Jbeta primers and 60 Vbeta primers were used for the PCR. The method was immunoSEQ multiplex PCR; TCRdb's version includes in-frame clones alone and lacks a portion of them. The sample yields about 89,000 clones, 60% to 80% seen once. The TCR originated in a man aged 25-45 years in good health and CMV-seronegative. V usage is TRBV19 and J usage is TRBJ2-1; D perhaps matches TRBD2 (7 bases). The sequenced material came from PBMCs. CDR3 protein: CASSTGGTRYNEQFF. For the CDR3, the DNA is TGTGCCAGTAGTACGGGGGGCACTCGTTACAATGAGCAGTTCTTC.